The subject of this entry is one TCR beta chain. Some clones are missing from TCRdb's copy, which holds only in-frame ones; the method was immunoSEQ multiplex PCR. The sample records 400,000 to 500,000 clones, about 88% being singletons. Described treatment: around 19 received Ad26.COV2.S at low or high dose, single or two shots; five or six received placebo; per-sample allocation not given. Day 63 following the first vaccine or placebo injection was when the samples were taken. The source of the sample is a study of Ad26.COV2.S vaccination and SARS-CoV-2 variants. From germline, CDR1 is SEHNR and CDR2 FQNEAQ (reference sequence). This CDR3 is built from 13 residues. V was pared by 5 bases and J by 5 bases, with 5 bases of the junction left unmatched.

The chain couples TRBV7-9 to TRBJ2-7; 8 positions agree with TRBD1. The receptor comes from a person between 18 and 65 years old who received the Ad26.COV2.S COVID-19 vaccine or a placebo. Material: peripheral blood, obtained in a trial of Ad26.COV2.S vaccine versus placebo. CDR3: CASSPWTGNEQYF. As DNA, the CDR3 is TGTGCCAGCAGCCCCTGGACAGGGAACGAGCAGTACTTC. Variable domain in full (rest from reference TRBV7-9 and TRBJ2-7): DTGVSQNPRHKITKRGQNVTFRCDPISEHNRLYWYRQTLGQGPEFLTYFQNEAQLEKSRLLSDRFSAERPKGSFSTLEIQRTEQGDSAMYLCASSPWTGNEQYFGPGTRLTVT.